The sequence of this T cell receptor (beta chain) was determined in a study of identical twins. General study results and limits: Cross-sectional statistical analysis, not tracking of the same donors, underpinned the conclusions. Cord blood beta clonotypes that were abundant carried fewer insertions, and memory repertoires showed no such trend.

Each CDR3 protein is one row after TCRdb ran MiXCR on the 5' RACE reads. There are approximately 230,000 distinct CDR3 sequences in the sample; over 12% occur only once, and around 8.9% lies in the top ten. This clonotype has a handful of counts. Its antigen is unidentified. J gave up 4 bases and V 4 bases, and 6 bases lay outside the gene matches. CDR1 and CDR2 (germline): SGHNT, YYREEE (reference sequence). The CDR3 has 16 residues. This chain links TRBV5-4 with TRBJ2-3; 13 nucleotides agree with TRBD2. The receptor was isolated from a woman aged 18 to 35 in good health. Material: memory (CD45RO+) T cells sorted from blood. The CDR3 loop is CASSLGTSGVPDTQYF. CDR3 sequence (DNA): TGTGCCAGCAGCCTAGGGACTAGCGGGGTTCCAGATACGCAGTATTTT. The full variable domain, its missing parts supplied by reference TRBV5-4 and TRBJ2-3, is ETGVTQSPTHLIKTRGQQVTLRCSSQSGHNTVSWYQQALGQGPQFIFQYYREEENGRGNFPPRFSGLQFPNYSSELNVNALELDDSALYLCASSLGTSGVPDTQYFGPGTRLTVL.